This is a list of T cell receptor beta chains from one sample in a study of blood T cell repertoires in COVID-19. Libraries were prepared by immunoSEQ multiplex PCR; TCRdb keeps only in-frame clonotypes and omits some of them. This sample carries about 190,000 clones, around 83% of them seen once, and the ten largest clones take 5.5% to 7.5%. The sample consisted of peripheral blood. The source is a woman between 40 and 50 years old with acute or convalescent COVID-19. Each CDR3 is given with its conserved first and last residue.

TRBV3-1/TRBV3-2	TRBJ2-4	CASSPSGMIIQYF
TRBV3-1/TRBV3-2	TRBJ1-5	CASSQELNQPQHF
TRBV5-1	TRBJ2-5	CASSLASPETQYF
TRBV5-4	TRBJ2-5	CASSLKTEETQYF
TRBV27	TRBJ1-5	CASSFGTTYSNQPQHF
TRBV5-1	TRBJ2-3	CASREGGDTDTQYF
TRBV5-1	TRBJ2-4	CASSSLPGIAKNIQYF
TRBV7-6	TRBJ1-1	CASRLTRETEAFF
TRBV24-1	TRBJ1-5	CATSGGGTSNQPQHF
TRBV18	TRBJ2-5	CASSPGYRGQETQYF
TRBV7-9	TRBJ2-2	CASRTGLDTGELFF
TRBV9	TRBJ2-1	CASSVGGLGNEQFF
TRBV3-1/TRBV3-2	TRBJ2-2	CASTITGELFF
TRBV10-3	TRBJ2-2	CAISETGYTGELFF
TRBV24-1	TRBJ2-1	CAPISGRGNEQFF
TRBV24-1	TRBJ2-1	CATSDSSGRTNLDEQFF
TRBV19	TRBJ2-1	CASRNGLYNEQFF
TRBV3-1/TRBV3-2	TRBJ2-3	CASSLNTGTGGVWPDTQYF
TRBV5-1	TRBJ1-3	CASRTGQNGNTIYF
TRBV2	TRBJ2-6	CARGRTGGISGANVLTF
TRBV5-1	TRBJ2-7	CASSLATASYEQYF
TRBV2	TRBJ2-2	CASDVASGGVDTGELFF
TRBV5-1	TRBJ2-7	CASSPGGQGYEQYF
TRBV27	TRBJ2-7	CASSSLSSGQAYEQYF
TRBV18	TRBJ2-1	CASSRTTGEQFF
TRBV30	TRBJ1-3	CAWTPGTPPSTIYF
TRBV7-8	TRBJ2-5	CASSSRPGVQETQYF
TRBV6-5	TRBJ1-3	CASGRGRNTIYF
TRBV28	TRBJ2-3	CASSLYRGQSTDTQYF
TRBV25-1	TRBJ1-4	CASSVRDRDEKLFF
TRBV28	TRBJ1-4	CASSFSAGNEKLFF
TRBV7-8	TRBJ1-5	CASSLDFGRDQPQHF
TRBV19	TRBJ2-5	CASSSGGAKETQYF
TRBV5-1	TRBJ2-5	CASKLTGFGETQYF
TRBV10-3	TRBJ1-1	CAISQSGRENTEAFF
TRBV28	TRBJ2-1	CASRSGQAGGREQFF
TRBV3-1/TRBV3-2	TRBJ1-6	CASSLLSPNSPLHF
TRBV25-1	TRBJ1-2	CASSQISRGGYTF
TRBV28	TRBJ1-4	CASKTGSFATNEKLFF
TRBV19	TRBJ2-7	CASSRTRQGGYEQYF
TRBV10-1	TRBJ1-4	CASIAGYRTNEKLFF
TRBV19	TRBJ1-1	CASSYRTANTEAFF
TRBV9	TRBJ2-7	CASSARTGSYEQYF
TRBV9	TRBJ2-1	CASSVTGLATLEQFF
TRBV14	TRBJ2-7	CASSHRAGTSGTWYEQYF
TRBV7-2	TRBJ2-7	CASSNPRAGIGEQYF
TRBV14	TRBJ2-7	CASSQVTGGSREQYF
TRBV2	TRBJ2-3	CASSEALVTDTQYF